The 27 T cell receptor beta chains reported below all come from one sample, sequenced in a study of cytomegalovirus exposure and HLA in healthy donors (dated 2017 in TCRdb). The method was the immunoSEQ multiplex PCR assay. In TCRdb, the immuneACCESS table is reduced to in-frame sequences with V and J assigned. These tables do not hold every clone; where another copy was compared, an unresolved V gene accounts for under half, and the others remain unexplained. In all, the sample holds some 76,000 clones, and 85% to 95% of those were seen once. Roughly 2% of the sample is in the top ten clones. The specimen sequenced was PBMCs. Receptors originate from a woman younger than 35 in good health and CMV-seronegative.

CDR3 loop: CASSQDWGGTGELFF. As DNA, the CDR3 is TGCGCCAGCAGCCAAGATTGGGGGGGCACCGGGGAGCTGTTTTTT. The rearrangement joins TRBV5-1 to TRBJ2-2; 7 bases line up with TRBD2. Germline V CDR1 and CDR2: SGHRS, YFSETQ. The V segment lost 4 bases and the J segment 4 bases; nucleotides outside the gene matches: 7. CDR3 length: 15 amino acids.

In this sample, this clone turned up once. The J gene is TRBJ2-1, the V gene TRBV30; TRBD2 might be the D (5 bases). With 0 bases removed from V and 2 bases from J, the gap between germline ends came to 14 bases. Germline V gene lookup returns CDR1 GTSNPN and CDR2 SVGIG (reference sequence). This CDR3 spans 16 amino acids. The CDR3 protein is CAWSVVFGVAYNEQFF. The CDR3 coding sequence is TGTGCCTGGAGTGTAGTCTTCGGGGTAGCCTACAATGAGCAGTTCTTC.

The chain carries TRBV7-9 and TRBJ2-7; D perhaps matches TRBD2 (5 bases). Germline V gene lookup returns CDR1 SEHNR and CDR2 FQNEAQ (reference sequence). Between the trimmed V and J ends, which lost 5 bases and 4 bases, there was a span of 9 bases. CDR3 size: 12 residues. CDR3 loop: CASSRSGYEQYF. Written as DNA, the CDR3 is TGTGCCAGCAGCCGTTCGGGGTACGAGCAGTACTTC.

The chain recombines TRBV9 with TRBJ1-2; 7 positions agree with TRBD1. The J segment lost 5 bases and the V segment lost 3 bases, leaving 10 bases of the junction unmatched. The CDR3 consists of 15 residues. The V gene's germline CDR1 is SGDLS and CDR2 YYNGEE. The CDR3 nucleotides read TGTGCCAGCAGCGCAGGACAGGAAAGGATTTATGGCTACACCTTC. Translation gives CASSAGQERIYGYTF.

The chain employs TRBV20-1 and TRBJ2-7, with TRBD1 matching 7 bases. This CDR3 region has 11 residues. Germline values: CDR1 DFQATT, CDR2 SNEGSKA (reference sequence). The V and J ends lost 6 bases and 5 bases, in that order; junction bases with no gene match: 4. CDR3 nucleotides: TGCAGTGCGGCTAGGGGGCACGAGCAGTACTTC. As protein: CSAARGHEQYF.

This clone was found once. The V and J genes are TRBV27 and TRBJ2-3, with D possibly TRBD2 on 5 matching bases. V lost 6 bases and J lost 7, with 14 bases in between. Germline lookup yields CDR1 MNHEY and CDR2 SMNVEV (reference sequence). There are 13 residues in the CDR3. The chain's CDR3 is CASRTFERNTQYF. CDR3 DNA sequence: TGTGCCAGCAGAACATTTGAGCGGAATACGCAGTATTTT.

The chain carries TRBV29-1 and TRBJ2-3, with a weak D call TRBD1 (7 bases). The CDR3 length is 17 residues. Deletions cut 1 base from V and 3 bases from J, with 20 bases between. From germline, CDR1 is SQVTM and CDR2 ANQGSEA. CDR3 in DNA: TGCAGCGTTGAAGTCGGATCAGGGGGGAGGAGGACAGATACGCAGTATTTT. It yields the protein CSVEVGSGGRRTDTQYF.

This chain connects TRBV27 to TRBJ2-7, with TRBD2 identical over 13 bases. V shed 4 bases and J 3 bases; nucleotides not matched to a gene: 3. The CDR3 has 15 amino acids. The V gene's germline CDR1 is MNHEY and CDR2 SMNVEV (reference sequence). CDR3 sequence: CASSSGTSGVYEQYF. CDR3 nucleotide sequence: TGTGCCAGCAGTTCAGGGACTAGCGGGGTCTACGAGCAGTACTTC.

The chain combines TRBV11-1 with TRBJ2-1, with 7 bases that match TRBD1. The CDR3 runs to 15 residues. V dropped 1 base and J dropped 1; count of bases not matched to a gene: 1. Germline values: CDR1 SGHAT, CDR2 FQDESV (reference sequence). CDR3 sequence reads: CASSLEGASYNEQFF. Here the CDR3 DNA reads TGTGCCAGCAGCTTAGAGGGGGCGTCCTACAATGAGCAGTTCTTC.

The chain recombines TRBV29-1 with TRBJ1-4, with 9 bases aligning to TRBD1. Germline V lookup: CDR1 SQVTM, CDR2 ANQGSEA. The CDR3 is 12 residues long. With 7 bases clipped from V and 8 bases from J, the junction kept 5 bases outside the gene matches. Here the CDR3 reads CSATGQGEKLFF. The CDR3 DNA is TGCAGCGCGACGGGACAGGGAGAAAAACTGTTTTTT.

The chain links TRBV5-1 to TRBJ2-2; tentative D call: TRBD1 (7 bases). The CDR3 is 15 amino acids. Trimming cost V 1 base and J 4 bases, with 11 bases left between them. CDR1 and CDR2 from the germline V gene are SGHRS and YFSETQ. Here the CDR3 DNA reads TGCGCCAGCAGCTTGAGGCGGGACAGCACCGGGGAGCTGTTTTTT. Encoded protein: CASSLRRDSTGELFF.

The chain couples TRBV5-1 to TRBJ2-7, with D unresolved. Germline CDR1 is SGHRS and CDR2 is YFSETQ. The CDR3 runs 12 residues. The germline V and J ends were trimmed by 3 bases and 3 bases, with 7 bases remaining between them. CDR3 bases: TGCGCCAGCAGCTCTGAGTACTACGAGCAGTACTTC. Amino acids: CASSSEYYEQYF.

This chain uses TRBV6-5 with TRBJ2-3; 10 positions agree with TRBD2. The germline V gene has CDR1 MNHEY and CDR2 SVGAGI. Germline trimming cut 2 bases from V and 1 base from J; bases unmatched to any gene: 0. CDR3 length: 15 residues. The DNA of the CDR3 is TGTGCCAGCAGTTACGGACTAGCGGGCACAGATACGCAGTATTTT. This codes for CASSYGLAGTDTQYF.

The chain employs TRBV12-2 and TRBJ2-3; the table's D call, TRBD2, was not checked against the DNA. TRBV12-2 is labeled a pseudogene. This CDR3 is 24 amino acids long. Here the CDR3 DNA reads TGTGCAAGTCGCTTAGCGAATTATAGGCGGACAGGGACTAGCGGGGGGCCTGGTCCAGATACGCAGTATTTT. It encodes CASRLANYRRTGTSGGPGPDTQYF.

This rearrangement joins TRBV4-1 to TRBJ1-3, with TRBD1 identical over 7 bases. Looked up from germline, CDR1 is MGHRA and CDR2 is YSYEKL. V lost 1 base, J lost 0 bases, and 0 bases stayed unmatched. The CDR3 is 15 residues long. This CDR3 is CASSQGQGSGNTIYF. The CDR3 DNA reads TGCGCCAGCAGCCAAGGACAGGGCTCTGGAAACACCATATATTTT.

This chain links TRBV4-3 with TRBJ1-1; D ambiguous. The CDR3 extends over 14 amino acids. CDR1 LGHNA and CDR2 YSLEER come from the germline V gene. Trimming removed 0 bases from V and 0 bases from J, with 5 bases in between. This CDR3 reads CASSQEWLNTEAFF. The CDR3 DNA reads TGCGCCAGCAGCCAAGAGTGGCTGAACACTGAAGCTTTCTTT.

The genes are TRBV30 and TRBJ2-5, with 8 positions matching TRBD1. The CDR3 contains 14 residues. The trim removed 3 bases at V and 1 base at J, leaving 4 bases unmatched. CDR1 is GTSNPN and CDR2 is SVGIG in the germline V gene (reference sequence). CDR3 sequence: CAWRRGTGQETQYF. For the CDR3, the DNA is TGTGCCTGGAGGAGAGGGACAGGCCAAGAGACCCAGTACTTC.

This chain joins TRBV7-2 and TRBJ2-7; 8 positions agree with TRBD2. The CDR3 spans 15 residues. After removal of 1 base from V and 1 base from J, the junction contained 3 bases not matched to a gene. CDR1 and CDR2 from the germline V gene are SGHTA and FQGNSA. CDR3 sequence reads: CASSLGTSYSYEQYF. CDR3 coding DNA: TGTGCCAGCAGCTTAGGGACTAGCTATTCCTACGAGCAGTACTTC.

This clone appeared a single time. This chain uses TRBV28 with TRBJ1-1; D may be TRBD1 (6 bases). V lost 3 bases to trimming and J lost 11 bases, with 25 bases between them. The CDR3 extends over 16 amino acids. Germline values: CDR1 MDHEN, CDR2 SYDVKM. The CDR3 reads CASSFLGLQGTGGAFF. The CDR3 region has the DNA TGTGCCAGCAGTTTTCTCGGGTTGCAGGGGACCGGTGGGGCTTTCTTT.

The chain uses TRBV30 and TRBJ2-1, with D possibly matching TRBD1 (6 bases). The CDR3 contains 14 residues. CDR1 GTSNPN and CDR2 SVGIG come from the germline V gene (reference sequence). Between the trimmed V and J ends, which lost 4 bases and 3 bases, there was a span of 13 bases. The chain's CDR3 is CAWKSLDSYNEQFF. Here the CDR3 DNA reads TGTGCCTGGAAGAGCCTGGACAGCTACAATGAGCAGTTCTTC.

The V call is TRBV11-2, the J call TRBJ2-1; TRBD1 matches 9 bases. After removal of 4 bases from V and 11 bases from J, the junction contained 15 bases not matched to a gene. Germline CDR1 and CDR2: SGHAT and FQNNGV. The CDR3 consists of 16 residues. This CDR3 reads CASSWARQGGEKKQFF. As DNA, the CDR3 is TGTGCCAGCAGCTGGGCACGACAGGGGGGAGAGAAAAAGCAGTTCTTC.

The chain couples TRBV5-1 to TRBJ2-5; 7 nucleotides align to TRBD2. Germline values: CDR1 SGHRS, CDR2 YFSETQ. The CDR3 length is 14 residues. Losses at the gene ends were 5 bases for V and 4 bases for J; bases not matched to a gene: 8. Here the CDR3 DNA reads TGCGCCAGCAGAAGTGGCGGGAGCTCAGAGACCCAGTACTTC. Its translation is CASRSGGSSETQYF.

The CDR3 sequence: CASSASGDSYEQYF. The CDR3 DNA is TGTGCCAGCAGTGCGTCGGGGGACTCCTACGAGCAGTACTTC. This chain links TRBV6-4 with TRBJ2-7; D might be TRBD2 (6 bases). This CDR3 comprises 14 residues. V gave up 4 bases and J gave up 0 bases, with 10 bases separating them. Germline V gene lookup returns CDR1 MRHNA and CDR2 SNTAGT.

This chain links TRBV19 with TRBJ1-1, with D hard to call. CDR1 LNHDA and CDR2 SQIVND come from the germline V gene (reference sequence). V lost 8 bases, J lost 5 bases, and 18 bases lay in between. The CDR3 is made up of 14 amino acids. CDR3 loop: CASGAVDYGTEAFF. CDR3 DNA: TGTGCCAGTGGAGCCGTGGACTATGGGACTGAAGCTTTCTTT.

The CDR3 region has the DNA TGTGCCAGCAGCTTAGTCTCGGATCAGCCCCAGCATTTT. Protein product: CASSLVSDQPQHF. The chain couples TRBV7-2 to TRBJ1-5; unclear D gene. The V end lost 1 base, the J end lost 5 bases, and 6 bases lay between the germline ends. This CDR3 contains 13 residues. Germline V gene data show CDR1 as SGHTA and CDR2 as FQGNSA.

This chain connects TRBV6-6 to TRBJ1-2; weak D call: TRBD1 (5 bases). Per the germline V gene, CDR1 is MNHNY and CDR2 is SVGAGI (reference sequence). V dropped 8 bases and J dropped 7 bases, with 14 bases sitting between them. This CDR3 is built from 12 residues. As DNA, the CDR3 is TGTGCCAGCGAAATGGGGGGGTTTGGCTACACCTTC. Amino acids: CASEMGGFGYTF.

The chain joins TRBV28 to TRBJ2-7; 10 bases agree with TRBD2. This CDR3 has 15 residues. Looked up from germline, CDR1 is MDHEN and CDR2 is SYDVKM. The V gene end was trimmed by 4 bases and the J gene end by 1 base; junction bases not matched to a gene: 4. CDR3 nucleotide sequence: TGTGCCAGCAGTTCAGGAGCGGGAGGGTCCTACGAGCAGTACTTC. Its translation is CASSSGAGGSYEQYF.